One T cell receptor beta chain is described in this entry. Profiling relied on immunoSEQ multiplex PCR, and the TCRdb table lists in-frame clones only, not all of them. The profile shows about 45,000 clones, approximately 87% of them singletons. The sample comes from a study of blood T cell repertoires in COVID-19. Overall study: The analysed material was cDNA or gDNA that came from T cells, B-cell-depleted T cells, or PBMCs.

V shed 7 bases and J 6 bases; nucleotides not matched to a gene: 9. Germline V CDR1 and CDR2: SEHNR, FQNEAQ (reference sequence). The CDR3 sequence is 15 residues long. What was sequenced was peripheral blood. The V and J genes are TRBV7-9 and TRBJ2-3; TRBD1 agrees at 11 bases. The sequence was obtained from a human donor in a cohort sampled during active COVID-19. CDR3 DNA sequence: TGTGCCAGCATCATCGGGACAGGGGGTGAGGATACGCAGTATTTT. As protein: CASIIGTGGEDTQYF.